This passage covers 7 T cell receptor beta chains from one sample sequenced in a study of blood T cell repertoires in COVID-19 (dated by TCRdb to the early 2020s). Library preparation was by the immunoSEQ multiplex PCR assay. TCRdb's version of the immuneACCESS table is confined to in-frame rearrangements and falls short of the full clone set. An unresolved V gene accounts for under half of the shortfall where checked; the remainder is of unknown origin. The sample contains some 250,000 clones, 86% of them found a single time. 2.2% of the sample comes from the top ten. Material for sequencing was peripheral blood. The receptors originated from a man aged 30-40 years who had recovered from COVID-19.

This chain uses TRBV7-2 with TRBJ2-2; the D gene is possibly TRBD2 (7 bases). The CDR3 length is 16 residues. V was cut by 2 bases and J by 3 bases, with 13 bases left in between. Germline V gene lookup returns CDR1 SGHTA and CDR2 FQGNSA. CDR3 amino acids: CASSLRGAVDTGELFF. The CDR3 DNA is TGTGCCAGCAGCTTACGGGGGGCTGTCGACACCGGGGAGCTGTTTTTT.

The V gene is TRBV19, the J gene TRBJ1-2, with a weak D call TRBD1 (6 bases). The CDR3 spans 16 residues. Germline values: CDR1 LNHDA, CDR2 SQIVND (reference sequence). V was clipped by 3 bases and J by 0 bases, with 14 bases between them. The CDR3 protein is CASSMTQGFPNYGYTF. The DNA for the CDR3 is TGTGCCAGTAGTATGACGCAGGGGTTCCCTAACTATGGCTACACCTTC.

The genes are TRBV4-2 and TRBJ1-2; D is uncertain. Germline CDR1 LGHNA, CDR2 YNFKEQ. The CDR3 runs to 13 residues. Trimming left V 4 bases short and J 7 bases short, with 13 bases between. Here the CDR3 reads CASSPQAPGGYTF. CDR3 sequence (DNA): TGTGCCAGCAGCCCGCAGGCCCCCGGTGGCTACACCTTC.

The chain joins TRBV11-2 to TRBJ1-2; TRBD1 might be the D (5 bases). The CDR3 has 17 amino acids. Germline V CDR1 and CDR2: SGHAT, FQNNGV. V lost 1 base to trimming and J lost 5 bases, with 20 bases between them. The CDR3, as DNA: TGTGCCAGCAGCTTAGGTCTCTTAGTCGGGGGGATATATGGCTACACCTTC. Translated, it gives CASSLGLLVGGIYGYTF.

In its sample, this clone was seen once. The chain has TRBV27 and TRBJ1-5; 7 nucleotides line up with TRBD1. This CDR3 has 15 residues. Germline-derived CDR1 and CDR2 are MNHEY and SMNVEV (reference sequence). With 3 bases clipped from V and 2 bases from J, the junction kept 4 bases outside the gene matches. CDR3 region: CASSFSDRGNQPQHF. The CDR3 DNA reads as TGTGCCAGCAGTTTTTCAGACAGGGGCAATCAGCCCCAGCATTTT.

This chain links TRBV18 with TRBJ1-1; no reliable D call. Germline CDR1 reads KGHSH; CDR2 reads LQKENI. The CDR3 runs 13 residues. V was trimmed by 3 bases and J by 5 bases, leaving 10 bases between them. The CDR3 DNA follows: TGTGCCAGCTCACCCTCCGGGGTTACTGAAGCTTTCTTT. Translating it yields CASSPSGVTEAFF.

The chain joins TRBV6-5 to TRBJ2-2, with 7 bases lining up with TRBD2. The CDR3 is made up of 15 amino acids. In germline, CDR1 is MNHEY, CDR2 SVGAGI. V was clipped by 4 bases and J by 4 bases; unmatched bases: 6. The CDR3 bases are TGTGCCAGCAGTTTAAGCGGGGATTCCACCGGGGAGCTGTTTTTT. Its protein product is CASSLSGDSTGELFF.